This is a list of T cell receptor beta chains from one sample in a study of T-cell reconstitution after alpha-beta-depleted transplantation in children. TCRdb ran MiXCR on the PCR reads and lists one entry per CDR3 protein. This sample has hundreds of thousands of distinct CDR3 sequences; around 23% occur once, and the top ten carry over 12%. The sequencing here drew on PBMCs, mostly from graft donor cells, taken 360 days after TCRalphabeta/CD19-depleted stem cell transplant. The receptors were sampled from a boy under two years old who had a stem cell transplant for acute myeloid leukemia, so the T cells may come from the graft donor. Both conserved end residues are part of each CDR3. Each record gives: V gene, J gene, clone size, D gene, CDR3 protein, CDR3 DNA. The D gene is left open where the match is weak. The size entry is marked missing in some rows and otherwise reads once, few, many or a size class.

>TRBV20-1|TRBJ2-5|many|TRBD2
CSARDKKRGLYQETQYF
TGCAGTGCTAGAGATAAGAAGCGGGGCTTATACCAAGAGACCCAGTACTTC
>TRBV6-2/TRBV6-3|TRBJ2-7|many|TRBD1
CASSATGLLYERYF
TGTGCCAGCAGCGCGACAGGGCTGCTCTACGAGCGGTACTTC
>TRBV4-3|TRBJ2-5|many|.
CASSHSPPRGIQETQYF
TGCGCCAGCAGCCACTCTCCTCCTCGCGGGATTCAAGAGACCCAGTACTTC
>TRBV6-5|TRBJ2-7|.|.
CASSYAGIDYEQYF
TGTGCCAGCAGTTACGCAGGGATTGACTACGAGCAGTACTTC
>TRBV13|TRBJ1-5|.|.
CASSLGWQDRNQPQHF
TGTGCCAGCAGCTTAGGATGGCAGGACCGCAATCAGCCCCAGCATTTT
>TRBV20-1|TRBJ1-1|few|.
CSAPPPGANTEAFF
TGCAGTGCTCCACCACCCGGCGCGAACACTGAAGCTTTCTTT
>TRBV11-2|TRBJ2-3|.|TRBD1
CASMLGPGQGELSTDTQYF
TGTGCCAGCATGCTAGGTCCGGGACAGGGAGAACTTAGCACAGATACGCAGTATTTT
>TRBV4-2|TRBJ2-5|few|.
CASSQYGGSEETQYF
TGTGCCAGCAGCCAATACGGGGGTTCCGAAGAGACCCAGTACTTC
>TRBV18|TRBJ1-1|.|.
CASSPEANTEAFF
TGTGCCAGCTCACCTGAGGCAAACACTGAAGCTTTCTTT
>TRBV21-1|TRBJ2-1|.|.
CELAPGGPSSYNEQFF
TGTGAGTTAGCTCCTGGCGGGCCCTCCTCCTACAATGAGCAGTTCTTC
>TRBV7-2|TRBJ2-3|.|.
CASSFMIPDTQYF
TGTGCCAGCAGCTTTATGATTCCAGATACGCAGTATTTT
>TRBV18|TRBJ1-5|.|.
CASSLRQDNQPQHF
TGTGCCAGCTCACTACGACAGGACAATCAGCCCCAGCATTTT
>TRBV15|TRBJ2-7|few|.
CATSRDIGDEQYF
TGTGCCACCAGCAGAGATATAGGGGACGAGCAGTACTTC
>TRBV20-1|TRBJ1-6|few|TRBD1
CSARGGPGQLNSPLHF
TGCAGTGCTAGAGGGGGCCCGGGACAGCTCAATTCACCCCTCCACTTT
>TRBV19|TRBJ1-2|.|.
CASTEDIYYGYTF
TGTGCCAGTACTGAGGACATATACTATGGCTACACCTTC
>TRBV6-5|TRBJ2-3|once|.
CASIDRSRGTDTQYF
TGTGCCAGCATTGACAGGTCCCGGGGCACAGATACGCAGTATTTT
>TRBV12-3/TRBV12-4|TRBJ2-2|.|.
CASSYTPEGELFF
TGTGCCAGCAGCTACACTCCTGAAGGGGAGCTGTTTTTT
>TRBV7-2|TRBJ2-7|few|.
CASSPQGLLRHEQYF
TGTGCCAGCAGCCCCCAAGGACTGCTCCGCCACGAGCAGTACTTC
>TRBV20-1|TRBJ2-1|many|TRBD2
CSTPLAGSGEQFF
TGCAGTACTCCGCTAGCGGGGAGCGGGGAGCAGTTCTTC
>TRBV5-8|TRBJ1-5|.|.
CASSLDSNSNQPQHF
TGTGCCAGCAGCTTGGACAGCAATAGCAATCAGCCCCAGCATTTT
>TRBV12-3/TRBV12-4|TRBJ2-1|many|TRBD2
CASSYPVSGGRYNEQFF
TGTGCCAGCAGTTATCCGGTTAGCGGGGGTCGGTACAATGAGCAGTTCTTC
>TRBV7-2|TRBJ1-5|many|.
CASSPERVSNQPQHF
TGTGCCAGCAGCCCGGAGAGGGTGAGCAATCAGCCCCAGCATTTT
>TRBV9|TRBJ2-1|.|.
CASSPHTGANEQFF
TGTGCCAGCAGCCCTCACACGGGGGCCAATGAGCAGTTCTTC
>TRBV15|TRBJ2-7|.|.
CATSSVVGVKYEQYF
TGTGCCACCAGCAGTGTCGTGGGGGTTAAATACGAGCAGTACTTC
>TRBV10-2|TRBJ1-1|.|.
CASILSVGSTEAFF
TGCGCCAGCATACTGTCGGTGGGAAGCACTGAAGCTTTCTTT
>TRBV19|TRBJ2-3|few|TRBD2
CASSMLGTSGTDTQYF
TGTGCCAGTAGTATGCTTGGGACTAGCGGCACAGATACGCAGTATTTT
>TRBV5-1|TRBJ2-5|.|TRBD2
CASSLMTSGGEETQYF
TGCGCCAGCAGCTTAATGACTAGCGGGGGGGAAGAGACCCAGTACTTC
>TRBV7-9|TRBJ2-1|many|.
CASSQDTGLVEQFF
TGTGCCAGCAGCCAAGATACAGGGCTAGTCGAGCAGTTCTTC
>TRBV20-1|TRBJ2-7|many|.
CRAGTTYEQYF
TGCAGGGCTGGGACAACTTACGAGCAGTACTTC
>TRBV15|TRBJ2-2|.|.
CATAERNTGELFF
TGTGCCACCGCGGAACGGAACACCGGGGAGCTGTTTTTT
>TRBV7-6|TRBJ2-3|few|.
CASSSLGGGTSTDTQYF
TGTGCCAGCAGCTCCCTGGGTGGGGGTACTAGCACAGATACGCAGTATTTT
>TRBV12-3/TRBV12-4|TRBJ2-7|few|.
CASSPDAASYEQYF
TGTGCCAGCAGTCCCGACGCAGCCAGCTACGAGCAGTACTTC
>TRBV20-1|TRBJ2-5|many|.
CSARGGVGRPETQYF
TGCAGTGCTAGAGGAGGGGTGGGGCGACCGGAGACCCAGTACTTC
>TRBV5-1|TRBJ2-5|many|.
CASSSNQETQYF
TGCGCCAGCAGCTCGAACCAAGAGACCCAGTACTTC